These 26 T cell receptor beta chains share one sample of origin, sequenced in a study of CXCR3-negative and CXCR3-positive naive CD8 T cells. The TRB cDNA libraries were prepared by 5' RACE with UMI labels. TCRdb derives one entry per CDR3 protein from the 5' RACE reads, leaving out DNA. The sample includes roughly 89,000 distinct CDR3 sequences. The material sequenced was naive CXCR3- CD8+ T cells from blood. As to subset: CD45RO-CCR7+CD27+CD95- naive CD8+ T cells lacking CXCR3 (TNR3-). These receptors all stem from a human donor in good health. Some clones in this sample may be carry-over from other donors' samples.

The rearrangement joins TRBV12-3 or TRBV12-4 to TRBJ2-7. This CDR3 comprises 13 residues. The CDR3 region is CASSSADSYEQYF.

The CDR3 here is CASSPWGSADTQYF. J is TRBJ2-3 and V is TRBV5-1; there is no DNA to check the TCRdb D call of TRBD1. Germline CDR1 SGHRS, CDR2 YFSETQ. CDR3 size: 14 residues.

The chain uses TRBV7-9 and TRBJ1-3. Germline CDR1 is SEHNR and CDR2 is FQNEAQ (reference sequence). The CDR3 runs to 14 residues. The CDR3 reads CASTRDLTGNTIYF.

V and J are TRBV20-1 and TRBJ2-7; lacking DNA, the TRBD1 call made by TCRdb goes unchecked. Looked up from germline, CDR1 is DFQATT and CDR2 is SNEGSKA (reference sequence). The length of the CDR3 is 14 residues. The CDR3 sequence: CSATGQGNTYEQYF.

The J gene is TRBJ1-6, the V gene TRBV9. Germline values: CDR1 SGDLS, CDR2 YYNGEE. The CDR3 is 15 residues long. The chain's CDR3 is CASSEGLYNSAPLHF.

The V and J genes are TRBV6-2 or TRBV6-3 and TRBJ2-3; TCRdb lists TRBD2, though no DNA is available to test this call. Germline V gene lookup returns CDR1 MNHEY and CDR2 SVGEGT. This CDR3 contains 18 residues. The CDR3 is CASSYSPSDAVSTDTQYF.

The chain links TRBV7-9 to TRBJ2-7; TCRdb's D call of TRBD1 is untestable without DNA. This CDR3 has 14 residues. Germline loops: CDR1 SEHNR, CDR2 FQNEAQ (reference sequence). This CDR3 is CASSLRDRDYEQYF.

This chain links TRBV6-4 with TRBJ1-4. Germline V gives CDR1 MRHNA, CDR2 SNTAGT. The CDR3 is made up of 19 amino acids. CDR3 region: CASNQTQSHQDATNEKLFF.

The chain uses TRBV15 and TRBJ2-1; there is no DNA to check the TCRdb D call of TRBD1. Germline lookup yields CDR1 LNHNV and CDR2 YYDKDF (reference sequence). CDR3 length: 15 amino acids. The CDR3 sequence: CATSGVMDRDNEQFF.

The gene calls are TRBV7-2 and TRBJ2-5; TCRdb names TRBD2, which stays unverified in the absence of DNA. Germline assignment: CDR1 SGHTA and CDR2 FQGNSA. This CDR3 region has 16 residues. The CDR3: CASSLELAGAQETQYF.

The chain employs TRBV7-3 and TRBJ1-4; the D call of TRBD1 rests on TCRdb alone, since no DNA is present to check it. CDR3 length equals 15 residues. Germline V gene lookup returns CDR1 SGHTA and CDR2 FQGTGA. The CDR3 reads CASSLLGGGNEKLFF.

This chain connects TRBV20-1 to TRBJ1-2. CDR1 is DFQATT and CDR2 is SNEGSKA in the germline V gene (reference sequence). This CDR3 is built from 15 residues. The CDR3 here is CSARGRDGYYYGYTF.

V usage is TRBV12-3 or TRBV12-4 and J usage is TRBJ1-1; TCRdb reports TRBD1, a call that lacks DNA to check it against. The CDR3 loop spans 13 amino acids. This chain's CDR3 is CASSLWGDTEAFF.

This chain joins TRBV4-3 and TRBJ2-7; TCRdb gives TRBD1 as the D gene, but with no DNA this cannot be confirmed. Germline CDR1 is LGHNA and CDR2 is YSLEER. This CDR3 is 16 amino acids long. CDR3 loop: CASSQIAGGPPYEQYF.

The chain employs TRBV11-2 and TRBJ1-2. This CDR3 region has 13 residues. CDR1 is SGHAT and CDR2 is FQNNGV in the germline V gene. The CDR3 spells CASSPGTSDGYTF.

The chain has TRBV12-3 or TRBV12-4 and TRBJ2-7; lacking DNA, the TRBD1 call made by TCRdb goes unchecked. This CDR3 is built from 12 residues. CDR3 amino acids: CASRGQPYEQYF.

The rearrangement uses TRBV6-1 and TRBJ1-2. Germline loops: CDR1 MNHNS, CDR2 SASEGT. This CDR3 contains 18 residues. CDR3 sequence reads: CASSEAQADAAMNYGYTF.

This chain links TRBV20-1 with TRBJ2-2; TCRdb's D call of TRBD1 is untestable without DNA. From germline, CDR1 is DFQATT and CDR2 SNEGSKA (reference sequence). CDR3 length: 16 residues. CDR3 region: CSAHSAPLRDTGELFF.

The CDR3 protein is CASSRPATGNTEAFF. The rearrangement uses TRBV13 and TRBJ1-1; TCRdb gives TRBD1 as the D gene, but with no DNA this cannot be confirmed. The length of the CDR3 is 15 residues. Germline V lookup: CDR1 PRHDT, CDR2 FYEKMQ (reference sequence).

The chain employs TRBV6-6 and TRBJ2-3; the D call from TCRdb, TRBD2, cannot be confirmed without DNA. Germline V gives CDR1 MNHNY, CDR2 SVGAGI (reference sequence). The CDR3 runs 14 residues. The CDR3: CASSSSGGTDTQYF.

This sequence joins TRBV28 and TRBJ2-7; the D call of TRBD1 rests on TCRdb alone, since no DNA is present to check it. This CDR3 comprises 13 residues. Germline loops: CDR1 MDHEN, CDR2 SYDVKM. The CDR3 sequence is CASSLGPHYEQYF. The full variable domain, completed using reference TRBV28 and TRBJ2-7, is DVKVTQSSRYLVKRTGEKVFLECVQDMDHENMFWYRQDPGLGLRLIYFSYDVKMKEKGDIPEGYSVSREKKERFSLILESASTNQTSMYLCASSLGPHYEQYFGPGTRLTVT.

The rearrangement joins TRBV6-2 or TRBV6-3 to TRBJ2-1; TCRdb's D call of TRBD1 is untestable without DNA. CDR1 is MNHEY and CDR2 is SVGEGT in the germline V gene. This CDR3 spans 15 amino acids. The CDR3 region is CASSTGTPWDSEQFF.

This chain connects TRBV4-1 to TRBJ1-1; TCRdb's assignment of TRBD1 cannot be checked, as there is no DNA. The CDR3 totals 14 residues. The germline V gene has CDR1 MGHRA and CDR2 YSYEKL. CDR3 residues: CASSQGVGDTEAFF.

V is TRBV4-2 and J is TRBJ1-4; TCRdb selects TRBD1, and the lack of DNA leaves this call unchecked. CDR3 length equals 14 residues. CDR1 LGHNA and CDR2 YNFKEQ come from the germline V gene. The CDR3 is CASSPPGERQKLFF.

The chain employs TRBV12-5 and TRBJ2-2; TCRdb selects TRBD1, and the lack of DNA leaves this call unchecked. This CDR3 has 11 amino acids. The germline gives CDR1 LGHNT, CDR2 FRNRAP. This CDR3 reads CASQGTGELVF.

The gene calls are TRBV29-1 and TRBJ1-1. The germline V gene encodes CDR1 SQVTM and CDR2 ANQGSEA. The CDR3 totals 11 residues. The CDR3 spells CSVEDGAEAFF.